Listed below are T cell receptor beta chains from one sample, sequenced in a study of cytomegalovirus exposure and HLA in healthy donors. Sequencing used immunoSEQ multiplex PCR; TCRdb keeps in-frame clones, though not all of them. The data show over 150,000 clones, about four fifths seen once. Material for sequencing was PBMCs. The source of these receptors is a man between 18 and 29 years old in good health and CMV-seronegative. CDR3s include the opening cysteine and the closing phenylalanine or tryptophan. D genes are given only for firm matches. Rows give clone size only sometimes, using once, few, many, or a class for an expanded clone.

v_call: TRBV5-1; d_call: .; clone_size: .; j_call: TRBJ2-4; cdr3_nt: TGCGCCAGCAGCGGTCCGGGAACAGGGAGCGGAAACATTCAGTACTTC; cdr3_aa: CASSGPGTGSGNIQYF
v_call: TRBV9; d_call: TRBD1; clone_size: .; j_call: TRBJ2-3; cdr3_nt: TGTGCCAGCAGTGACAGGGGGAGCACAGATACGCAGTATTTT; cdr3_aa: CASSDRGSTDTQYF
v_call: TRBV7-9; d_call: .; clone_size: .; j_call: TRBJ2-6; cdr3_nt: TGTGCCAGCAGCTCCAAGTCTCGGGGGACCGCCGGCGTGGCCAACGTCCTGACTTTC; cdr3_aa: CASSSKSRGTAGVANVLTF
v_call: TRBV5-6; d_call: .; clone_size: .; j_call: TRBJ2-1; cdr3_nt: TGTGCCAGCAGCACTGGACAGTACAATGAGCAGTTCTTC; cdr3_aa: CASSTGQYNEQFF
v_call: TRBV27; d_call: .; clone_size: .; j_call: TRBJ1-6; cdr3_nt: TGTGCCAGCAGCGACAGAGCCTATAATTCACCCCTCCACTTT; cdr3_aa: CASSDRAYNSPLHF
v_call: TRBV25-1; d_call: TRBD2; clone_size: .; j_call: TRBJ2-3; cdr3_nt: TGTGCCAGCGGGGGACTAGCGGGAGCCTCAGATACGCAGTATTTT; cdr3_aa: CASGGLAGASDTQYF
v_call: TRBV7-8; d_call: TRBD2; clone_size: .; j_call: TRBJ2-3; cdr3_nt: TGTGCCAGCAGCTTAGGGGAGGGAGACACAGATACGCAGTATTTT; cdr3_aa: CASSLGEGDTDTQYF
v_call: TRBV7-9; d_call: TRBD1; clone_size: .; j_call: TRBJ2-2; cdr3_nt: TGTGCCAGCGTAGCACAGGGGGCGCTGGGTACCGGGGAGCTGTTTTTT; cdr3_aa: CASVAQGALGTGELFF
v_call: TRBV2; d_call: .; clone_size: few; j_call: TRBJ2-4; cdr3_nt: TGTGCCAGCACTCAGACTCTAGCCAAAAACATTCAGTACTTC; cdr3_aa: CASTQTLAKNIQYF
v_call: TRBV19; d_call: TRBD1; clone_size: .; j_call: TRBJ2-7; cdr3_nt: TGTGCCAGTAGTATAGGACAGGGCTACGAGCAGTACTTC; cdr3_aa: CASSIGQGYEQYF
v_call: TRBV5-4; d_call: .; clone_size: few; j_call: TRBJ1-1; cdr3_nt: TGTGCCAGCAGCGTATCGGACAGATTGAACACTGAAGCTTTCTTT; cdr3_aa: CASSVSDRLNTEAFF
v_call: TRBV18; d_call: .; clone_size: once; j_call: TRBJ1-5; cdr3_nt: TGTGCCAGCTCACTTCGGGACTTAGGGGGCAATCAGCCCCAGCATTTT; cdr3_aa: CASSLRDLGGNQPQHF
v_call: TRBV23-1; d_call: .; clone_size: .; j_call: TRBJ2-7; cdr3_nt: TGCGCCAGCAGTCAATCGCCCCCCCCTAGTGAGCAGTACTTC; cdr3_aa: CASSQSPPPSEQYF
v_call: TRBV29-1; d_call: TRBD2; clone_size: .; j_call: TRBJ2-1; cdr3_nt: TGCAGCGTTAATCCCACTAGCGGGGGGGCCGAGCAGTTCTTC; cdr3_aa: CSVNPTSGGAEQFF
v_call: TRBV5-1; d_call: .; clone_size: .; j_call: TRBJ1-1; cdr3_nt: TGCGCCAGCAGCCCAGAAGGGCGGGACACTGAAGCTTTCTTT; cdr3_aa: CASSPEGRDTEAFF
v_call: TRBV28; d_call: .; clone_size: .; j_call: TRBJ1-2; cdr3_nt: TGTGCCAGCAGTTTTTTTCCGAGGGGCTACACCTTC; cdr3_aa: CASSFFPRGYTF
v_call: TRBV6-1; d_call: .; clone_size: .; j_call: TRBJ1-2; cdr3_nt: TGTGCCAGCAGTGAAGCGAAATTTAGTGGCTACACCTTC; cdr3_aa: CASSEAKFSGYTF
v_call: TRBV6-1; d_call: .; clone_size: .; j_call: TRBJ1-3; cdr3_nt: TGTGCCAGCAGTGCCCTCTCGGGGGGGAGGGCTAACACCATATATTTT; cdr3_aa: CASSALSGGRANTIYF
v_call: TRBV6-1; d_call: TRBD2; clone_size: .; j_call: TRBJ2-5; cdr3_nt: TGTGCCAGCATGAGGGCGGGGGTGGAGACCCAGTACTTC; cdr3_aa: CASMRAGVETQYF
v_call: TRBV9; d_call: .; clone_size: once; j_call: TRBJ2-1; cdr3_nt: TGTGCCAGCAGCGTAAGAGGGGGTGAGCAGTTCTTC; cdr3_aa: CASSVRGGEQFF
v_call: TRBV7-8; d_call: .; clone_size: .; j_call: TRBJ1-2; cdr3_nt: TGTGCCAGCAGCCCGGGGGTTCCCTATGGCTACACCTTC; cdr3_aa: CASSPGVPYGYTF
v_call: TRBV13; d_call: .; clone_size: .; j_call: TRBJ2-7; cdr3_nt: TGTGCCAGCAGCTATGGACAGTACGAGCAGTACTTC; cdr3_aa: CASSYGQYEQYF
v_call: TRBV7-6; d_call: .; clone_size: .; j_call: TRBJ2-1; cdr3_nt: TGTGCCAGCAGCTTAGAAGGGGCCGCCGCCACGGGCGAGCAGTTCTTC; cdr3_aa: CASSLEGAAATGEQFF
v_call: TRBV28; d_call: TRBD1; clone_size: .; j_call: TRBJ1-4; cdr3_nt: TGTGCCAGCAGTCCAGGGGGCGCGGGAGAAAAACTGTTTTTT; cdr3_aa: CASSPGGAGEKLFF
v_call: TRBV7-9; d_call: TRBD2; clone_size: .; j_call: TRBJ2-2; cdr3_nt: TGTGCCAGCAATACCCTAGCGGGTAAAACCGGGGAGCTGTTTTTT; cdr3_aa: CASNTLAGKTGELFF
v_call: TRBV6-5; d_call: .; clone_size: .; j_call: TRBJ1-1; cdr3_nt: TGTGCCAGCAGTTACGCCCCCGGGGGTTTGAACACTGAAGCTTTCTTT; cdr3_aa: CASSYAPGGLNTEAFF
v_call: TRBV11-1; d_call: TRBD2; clone_size: .; j_call: TRBJ2-1; cdr3_nt: TGTGCCAGCAGCTTCCCGGAGCGGGAGTTTGGGGAGGATGAGCAGTTCTTC; cdr3_aa: CASSFPEREFGEDEQFF
v_call: TRBV7-6; d_call: TRBD1; clone_size: .; j_call: TRBJ1-2; cdr3_nt: TGTGCCAGCAGCTTGGGGACAGGCTCCGGCTACACCTTC; cdr3_aa: CASSLGTGSGYTF
v_call: TRBV5-6; d_call: .; clone_size: few; j_call: TRBJ1-2; cdr3_nt: TGTGCCAGCAGCTCTCCGGACAGATTTAACTATGGCTACACCTTC; cdr3_aa: CASSSPDRFNYGYTF
v_call: TRBV28; d_call: TRBD1; clone_size: .; j_call: TRBJ2-7; cdr3_nt: TGTGCCAGCAGTCCTACGACAGGGCCCTACGAGCAGTACTTC; cdr3_aa: CASSPTTGPYEQYF
v_call: TRBV14; d_call: TRBD1; clone_size: .; j_call: TRBJ2-1; cdr3_nt: TGTGCCAGCAGCCCGGACAGGAGCTCCTACAATGAGCAGTTCTTC; cdr3_aa: CASSPDRSSYNEQFF
v_call: TRBV2; d_call: TRBD1; clone_size: .; j_call: TRBJ2-7; cdr3_nt: TGTGCCAGCATACTAGGACAGGGCTCCTACGAGCAGTACTTC; cdr3_aa: CASILGQGSYEQYF
v_call: TRBV7-3; d_call: .; clone_size: .; j_call: TRBJ1-6; cdr3_nt: TGTGCCAGCAGCTTAACTCGGGGAGTTGGTTCACCCCTCCACTTT; cdr3_aa: CASSLTRGVGSPLHF
v_call: TRBV18; d_call: .; clone_size: .; j_call: TRBJ2-7; cdr3_nt: TGTGCCAGCTCACCAAAAGGTATTCGGGGGGCGTACGAGCAGTACTTC; cdr3_aa: CASSPKGIRGAYEQYF